This T cell receptor beta chain was captured by sequencing in a study of shared T cell receptors in the human thymus. This clone came up once. V lost 0 bases and J lost 5; bases outside the gene matches: 12. The CDR3 is made up of 17 amino acids. The V gene's germline CDR1 is GTSNPN and CDR2 SVGIG (reference sequence). TCRdb's copy holds only in-frame clones and misses some; the assay was immunoSEQ multiplex PCR. Of approximately 760,000 clones listed, approximately 85% are singletons. These data are also associated with another study on human thymus T cells.

The sequence was obtained from a girl younger than two with a congenital heart defect. J is TRBJ2-7 and V is TRBV30, with 11 bases fitting TRBD1. Input material: thymocytes. For the CDR3, the DNA is TGTGCCTGGAGTGTATTTTCAAGCCCGGGACAGGGGGACGAGCAGTACTTC. Protein product: CAWSVFSSPGQGDEQYF.